The next 11 T cell receptor beta chains were all read from a single sample in a study of blood T cell repertoires in COVID-19. The protocol was immunoSEQ multiplex PCR, while the TCRdb copy is restricted to in-frame clones and leaves out a portion. The profile shows about 200,000 clones, roughly 92% of them singletons. Specimen: peripheral blood. Every receptor here comes from a man in his fifties or sixties with COVID-19, enrolled during active disease.

The chain combines TRBV9 with TRBJ2-7, with a weak D call TRBD2 (6 bases). The CDR3 has 12 residues. Germline V lookup: CDR1 SGDLS, CDR2 YYNGEE. V was shortened by 4 bases and J by 5 bases, with 10 bases between the two germline ends. CDR3 sequence reads: CASSRGTDEQYF. The CDR3 nucleotides read TGTGCCAGCAGCCGCGGGACGGACGAGCAGTACTTC. Using reference TRBV9 and TRBJ2-7 for the parts outside the CDR3, the full variable domain is DSGVTQTPKHLITATGQRVTLRCSPRSGDLSVYWYQQSLDQGLQFLIQYYNGEERAKGNILERFSAQQFPDLHSELNLSSLELGDSALYFCASSRGTDEQYFGPGTRLTVT.

This clone has just one count. The V gene is TRBV28, the J gene TRBJ2-7; TRBD2 aligns across 8 bases. With V trimmed by 2 bases and J by 4 bases, 10 bases remained unmatched. The CDR3 length is 16 residues. Germline V gives CDR1 MDHEN, CDR2 SYDVKM. CDR3 in amino acids: CASSLTIAGLQYEQYF. Here the CDR3 DNA reads TGTGCCAGCAGTTTAACTATAGCGGGATTGCAATACGAGCAGTACTTC.

For this clone: At the DNA level, this CDR3 is encoded by other sequences in the same sample as well. The rearrangement joins TRBV3-1 (or the pseudogene TRBV3-2) to TRBJ2-7; no reliable D call. The CDR3 has 12 residues. Trimming removed 1 base from V and 4 bases from J, with 5 bases in between. Germline V gene lookup returns CDR1 LGHDT and CDR2 YNNKEL (reference sequence). In DNA, the CDR3 is TGTGCCAGCAGCCAAGTCAGTTACGAGCAGTACTTC. Protein: CASSQVSYEQYF.

V usage is TRBV7-2 and J usage is TRBJ1-5; possible D gene TRBD1, 5 bases. CDR1 SGHTA and CDR2 FQGNSA come from the germline V gene. V was clipped by 5 bases and J by 3 bases, with 17 bases between them. The CDR3 length is 16 residues. The chain's CDR3 is CASSPVDRGINQPQHF. The CDR3 nucleotides read TGTGCCAGCAGCCCCGTGGATCGGGGGATCAATCAGCCCCAGCATTTT.

This chain connects TRBV18 to TRBJ2-3, with 7 positions matching TRBD1. Germline lookup yields CDR1 KGHSH and CDR2 LQKENI. The junction had 6 bases not matched to a gene; V was cut back by 2 bases and J by 13 bases. The length of the CDR3 is 12 residues. This chain's CDR3 is CASSPNPGTEYF. CDR3 sequence (DNA): TGTGCCAGCTCACCAAATCCCGGGACAGAGTATTTT.

This chain links TRBV3-1 (or the pseudogene TRBV3-2) with TRBJ2-7; D is undetermined. The CDR3 sequence is 15 residues long. V was shortened by 0 bases and J by 6 bases, with 15 bases between the two germline ends. Looked up from germline, CDR1 is LGHDT and CDR2 is YNNKEL (reference sequence). The CDR3 region has the DNA TGTGCCAGCAGCCAAGATCTTGTCTCTCCCGTCGAGCAGTACTTC. Translated: CASSQDLVSPVEQYF.

V gene TRBV11-2 combines with J gene TRBJ1-2; D gene unclear. V lost 1 base and J 4 bases, leaving 16 bases between the germline ends. Per germline, CDR1 SGHAT and CDR2 FQNNGV. The CDR3 spans 16 residues. CDR3 coding DNA: TGTGCCAGCAGCTTAGCCAGTGCGGCCCGGATCTATGGCTACACCTTC. Translating gives CASSLASAARIYGYTF.

The J gene is TRBJ2-2, the V gene TRBV7-2; 15 bases line up with TRBD2. The CDR3 contains 18 residues. Germline V gene data show CDR1 as SGHTA and CDR2 as FQGNSA. The trim removed 5 bases at V and 1 base at J, leaving 5 bases unmatched. The CDR3 DNA is TGTGCCAGCAGCCCTCCGGGACTAGCGGGAGGGAACACCGGGGAGCTGTTTTTT. This gives the protein CASSPPGLAGGNTGELFF.

This sequence joins TRBV7-9 and TRBJ1-2; D not certain. The germline CDR1 and CDR2 sequences are SEHNR and FQNEAQ (reference sequence). The V gene lost 0 bases and the J gene lost 8 bases, with 13 bases spanning the gap. The CDR3 loop spans 14 amino acids. CDR3 nucleotides: TGTGCCAGCAGCTTAGCGCGGGCGATTGGGGGCTACACCTTC. It translates to CASSLARAIGGYTF. Full variable domain (outside the CDR3, taken from reference TRBV7-9 and TRBJ1-2): DTGVSQNPRHKITKRGQNVTFRCDPISEHNRLYWYRQTLGQGPEFLTYFQNEAQLEKSRLLSDRFSAERPKGSFSTLEIQRTEQGDSAMYLCASSLARAIGGYTFGSGTRLTVV.

This chain joins TRBV19 and TRBJ2-1, with 12 bases fitting TRBD2. V was clipped by 3 bases and J by 5 bases; unmatched bases: 8. CDR1 LNHDA and CDR2 SQIVND come from the germline V gene (reference sequence). The CDR3 totals 17 residues. CDR3 DNA: TGTGCCAGTAGTATGGGGAAAGGACTAGCGGGGAACAATGAGCAGTTCTTC. Amino acids: CASSMGKGLAGNNEQFF.

The V and J genes are TRBV5-8 and TRBJ2-7; 7 nucleotides line up with TRBD1. The CDR3 extends over 12 amino acids. With V trimmed by 4 bases and J by 6 bases, 4 bases remained unmatched. Germline-derived CDR1 and CDR2 are SGHTS and YDEGEE. The chain's CDR3 is CASSVTGSEQYF. The CDR3 DNA sequence: TGTGCCAGCAGCGTGACAGGGTCCGAGCAGTACTTC.